One sample yielded the 7 T cell receptor beta chains listed below, sequenced in a study of beta chain features in type 1 diabetes (dated 2018 in TCRdb). Summary of the overall study and its limitations: In all four CD4+ subsets, TCRB CDR3 length was moderately but significantly shorter in type 1 diabetes patients.

No antigen is known for these receptors. Libraries were prepared through the immunoSEQ multiplex PCR assay. The High Capacity cDNA Reverse Transcription Kit was used to reverse transcribe all of the isolated RNA, meaning that expressed TCRB transcripts were what got sequenced. TCRdb took this table from immuneACCESS and kept in-frame rearrangements with V and J called. Such tables lack part of the clones; where checked against another copy, unresolved V genes explain under half of the gap, and the rest is unexplained. A total of roughly 150,000 clones appear in this sample, approximately 8.8% of them only once. About 0.65% of the sample lies in the top ten. Sequencing was performed on central memory CD4+ T cells from blood. These receptors all stem from a woman in her 30s with type 1 diabetes.

This chain joins TRBV30 and TRBJ1-3; 8 bases align to TRBD1. Looked up from germline, CDR1 is GTSNPN and CDR2 is SVGIG (reference sequence). V lost 5 bases and J lost 0; bases outside the gene matches: 6. The CDR3 is 15 amino acids. The chain's CDR3 is CAWEKDRVSGNTIYF. The CDR3 DNA is TGTGCCTGGGAGAAGGACAGGGTCTCTGGAAACACCATATATTTT. The full variable domain, in which reference TRBV30 and TRBJ1-3 provide the parts outside the CDR3, is SQTIHQWPATLVQPVGSPLSLECTVEGTSNPNLYWYRQAAGRGLQLLFYSVGIGQISSEVPQNLSASRPQDRQFILSSKKLLLSDSGFYLCAWEKDRVSGNTIYFGEGSWLTVV.

The chain's CDR3 is CASSESGWDEQYF. DNA for the CDR3: TGTGCCAGCAGCGAGAGCGGCTGGGACGAGCAGTACTTC. The chain carries TRBV5-4 and TRBJ2-7; D is perhaps TRBD2 (5 bases). Germline CDR1 and CDR2: SGHNT and YYREEE (reference sequence). Trimming took 4 bases from V and 5 from J, leaving 13 bases between them. The length of the CDR3 is 13 residues.

This clone was detected only a few times. The chain joins TRBV27 to TRBJ1-1; 10 bases fit TRBD1. CDR3 size: 13 residues. The germline gives CDR1 MNHEY, CDR2 SMNVEV (reference sequence). V shed 4 bases, J shed 5 bases, and the junction held 1 base outside the gene matches. The CDR3 loop reads CASSWGQGTEAFF. CDR3 nucleotide sequence: TGTGCCAGCAGTTGGGGACAGGGGACTGAAGCTTTCTTT.

In this sample, this clone turned up a few times. The chain has TRBV7-3 and TRBJ2-1, with a tentative D call TRBD1 (6 bases). This CDR3 has 13 residues. From germline, CDR1 is SGHTA and CDR2 FQGTGA. V lost 5 bases and J 10 bases, leaving 15 bases between the germline ends. This CDR3 reads CASSRPGAYEQFF. CDR3 DNA: TGTGCCAGCAGCCGACCAGGGGCCTACGAGCAGTTCTTC.

In its sample, this clone was seen once. The chain has TRBV9 and TRBJ2-1; TRBD2 matches 7 bases. The trim removed 2 bases at V and 7 bases at J, leaving 3 bases unmatched. Germline V gene data show CDR1 as SGDLS and CDR2 as YYNGEE. The CDR3 contains 13 residues. Written as DNA, the CDR3 is TGTGCCAGCAGCGTTGGGGGAGGGAATGAGCAGTTCTTC. Protein: CASSVGGGNEQFF.

The V and J genes are TRBV2 and TRBJ2-7; possible D gene TRBD1, 5 bases. The V and J ends lost 8 bases and 2 bases respectively, with 13 bases between them. Germline V lookup: CDR1 SNHLY, CDR2 FYNNEI. The CDR3 sequence is 13 residues long. In DNA, the CDR3 is TGTGCCAGCGGGGCCCAGAACCCCTACGAGCAGTACTTC. It yields the protein CASGAQNPYEQYF.

The rearrangement joins TRBV7-9 to TRBJ2-1, with 15 bases identical to TRBD2. This CDR3 has 16 amino acids. With V trimmed by 5 bases and J by 7 bases, 6 bases remained unmatched. Germline CDR1 is SEHNR and CDR2 is FQNEAQ (reference sequence). The CDR3 DNA sequence: TGTGCCAGCAGCAAAGGGACTAGCGGGAGGAGGAATGAGCAGTTCTTC. Translating it yields CASSKGTSGRRNEQFF.